This T cell receptor (beta chain) was found in a study of molecular identifiers for immune sequencing clone quantification. A word on this clonotype: This could be a read error, since a much larger clone is one nucleotide away.

Naive CD8 library inputs spanned about 17,000 to 1,000,000 sorted cells and 10%, 30% or 50% RNA. The CDR3 runs 15 residues. Germline V gene lookup returns CDR1 MNHEY and CDR2 SVGAGI. TCRdb reprocessed the PCR reads with MiXCR, giving one entry per CDR3 protein. The sample lists about 640,000 distinct CDR3 sequences, just under 20% occurring once. Sequenced: naive CD8+ T cells from blood, with Jurkat cell RNA spiked in. Subset: FACS-sorted CD8+CD4-CCR7+CD45RA+ naive T cells. V usage is TRBV6-5 and J usage is TRBJ1-1; the match to TRBD1 covers 8 bases. The sequence came from a human donor in good health. Some libraries in this study had Jurkat cell RNA spiked in. CDR3 nucleotides: TGTGCCAGCAGTGAAGTAGCAGGGGGCCACACTAAAGCTTTCTTT. Translated, it gives CASSEVAGGHTKAFF.